This T cell receptor beta chain originates from a study of cytomegalovirus exposure and HLA in healthy donors. Study overall: Approximately 85 million unique TCRs from HLA-typed donors were held in an early data release.

Germline V gene sequence: CDR1 KGHSH, CDR2 LQKENI. Trimming cost V 1 base and J 5 bases; bases outside gene matches: 10. The CDR3 has 18 residues. This PCR relied on a set of 60 Vbeta primers and 13 Jbeta primers. The repertoire was sequenced with immunoSEQ multiplex PCR; TCRdb's copy has only in-frame clones and lacks some. The data contain 150,000 to 200,000 clones, around 67% of them singletons. The sample was PBMCs. V usage is TRBV18 and J usage is TRBJ1-6; 8 nucleotides match TRBD1. The TCR comes from a woman aged 18-29 years in good health and CMV-seropositive. The CDR3 spells CASSPLDRVGVNNSPLHF. For the CDR3, the DNA is TGTGCCAGCTCACCACTGGACAGGGTGGGAGTTAATAATTCACCCCTCCACTTT.